The sequence of this T cell receptor (beta chain) was determined in a study of T-cell memory formation after mild COVID-19. Study-wide results and caveats: There was no confirmation that second-wave clones peaking on day 37 were SARS-CoV-2 specific. Detection of some responders pre-infection suggested pre-existing cross-reactive memory T cells participated.

Concerning this clonotype: The antigen is undetermined.

The CDR3 length is 13 residues. The V end was cut by 4 bases, the J end by 9 bases, with 13 bases between. Germline V gene sequence: CDR1 SGHTA, CDR2 FQGNSA. TCR alpha and TCR beta cDNA libraries with sample barcodes and UMIs came from 5'RACE using constant-segment primers. Via MiXCR, TCRdb re-called the 5' RACE reads, giving one row per CDR3 protein. This table has 360,000 or so distinct CDR3 sequences, approximately 27% appearing once. The rearrangement joins TRBV7-2 to TRBJ2-1; D not resolved. The clonotype originates from an adult woman who had mild COVID-19 (a few samples of this study predate the infection). Cell type and time point are not known. Sequenced: PBMCs or a T cell subset sorted from them (not recorded which). CDR3 residues: CASSSREVVEQFF. CDR3 DNA sequence: TGTGCCAGCAGCTCCCGTGAGGTTGTTGAGCAGTTCTTC.